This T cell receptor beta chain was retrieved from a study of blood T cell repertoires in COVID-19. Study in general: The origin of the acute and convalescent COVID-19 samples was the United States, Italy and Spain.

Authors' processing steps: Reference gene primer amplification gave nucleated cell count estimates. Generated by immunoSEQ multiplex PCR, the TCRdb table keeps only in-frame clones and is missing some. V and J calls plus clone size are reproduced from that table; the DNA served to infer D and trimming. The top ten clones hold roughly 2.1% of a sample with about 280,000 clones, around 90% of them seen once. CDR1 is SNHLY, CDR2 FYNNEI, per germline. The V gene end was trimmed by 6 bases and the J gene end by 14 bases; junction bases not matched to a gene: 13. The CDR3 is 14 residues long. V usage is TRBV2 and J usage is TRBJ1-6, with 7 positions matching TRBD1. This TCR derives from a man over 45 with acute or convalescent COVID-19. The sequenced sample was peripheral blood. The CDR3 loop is CASRAWGTVVSLHF. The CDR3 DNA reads TGTGCCAGCAGAGCCTGGGGGACAGTGGTTTCCCTCCACTTT.